This TCR beta chain was retrieved from a study of cytomegalovirus exposure and HLA in healthy donors. Study-wide results and caveats: A later analysis found common viral pathogens apparently linked to several of the most significant clusters. A list of approximately 160 TCR beta chains associated with cytomegalovirus was given. Earlier analysis found most TCR beta V segments productive about 90% or about 30% of the time.

Note on this clone: Its specificity is not known.

This CDR3 spans 14 amino acids. The V gene's germline CDR1 is SGHRS and CDR2 YFSETQ. V dropped 0 bases and J dropped 5 bases, with 8 bases sitting between them. Both 60 Vbeta primers and 13 Jbeta primers went into the PCR. Sequenced by immunoSEQ multiplex PCR; TCRdb stores in-frame clones only, minus some. Here the sample spans some 28,000 clones, approximately 62% being singletons. Source material: PBMCs. The V call is TRBV5-1, the J call TRBJ2-2; possible D gene TRBD2, 6 bases. The source of this sequence is a male donor in good health and CMV-seropositive. CDR3: CASSLGLETGELFF. CDR3 sequence (DNA): TGCGCCAGCAGCTTGGGACTAGAGACCGGGGAGCTGTTTTTT.